This T cell receptor beta chain was identified in a study of blood T cell repertoires in COVID-19. Study as a whole: Sample material is recorded as cDNA or gDNA derived from T cells, B-cell-depleted T cells, or PBMCs.

Notes on this clone: Different DNA sequences within this sample yield the same CDR3.

The CDR3 runs 13 residues. The germline V and J ends were trimmed by 3 bases and 1 base, with 6 bases remaining between them. Germline loops: CDR1 KGHSH, CDR2 LQKENI. Original methodology: Reference gene primer amplification yielded estimated nucleated cell counts. Measured with immunoSEQ multiplex PCR; TCRdb has only the in-frame clones, and not every one. V and J calls and clone size follow that table, whereas D and trimming were derived from the DNA. Of over 70,000 clones detected, 75% to 85% appear once; the ten largest clones hold over 15%. The source of this sequence is a woman aged 80 or over with acute or convalescent COVID-19. The V gene is TRBV18, the J gene TRBJ2-5; a possible D gene is TRBD2 (6 bases). What was sequenced was peripheral blood. The CDR3 spells CASSPGLQETQYF. The CDR3 coding sequence is TGTGCCAGCTCACCGGGACTCCAAGAGACCCAGTACTTC. Variable domain in full (rest from reference TRBV18 and TRBJ2-5): NAGVMQNPRHLVRRRGQEARLRCSPMKGHSHVYWYRQLPEEGLKFMVYLQKENIIDESGMPKERFSAEFPKEGPSILRIQQVVRGDSAAYFCASSPGLQETQYFGPGTRLLVL.